A selection of T cell receptor beta chains follows, all from one sample in a study of CD4 T cells in relation to SARS-CoV-2 and coronaviruses. These TCRs' antigens remain unknown. Repertoires were generated with immunoSEQ multiplex PCR, while TCRdb's copy carries only in-frame clones and drops some. There are 25,000 to 30,000 clones in the sample; around 76% occur only once, and more than 9% lies in the top ten. The specimen sequenced was CD4+ T cells from PBMCs, cultured in vitro. These receptors were collected from a human donor in good health. Both conserved end residues are part of each CDR3. Rows may omit the clone size; those that give it use once, few, many or a size class.

J: TRBJ2-7
V: TRBV19
size: NA
CDR3: CASSPSRGLYEQYF

J: TRBJ1-3
V: TRBV7-2
size: NA
CDR3: CASSLEDRGRDTIYF

J: TRBJ2-1
V: TRBV6-1
size: NA
CDR3: CASSRRDFQEQFF

J: TRBJ2-3
V: TRBV3-1/TRBV3-2
size: NA
CDR3: CASSQRGASTDTQYF

J: TRBJ1-2
V: TRBV12-3/TRBV12-4
size: NA
CDR3: CASRHRANYGYTF

J: TRBJ2-2
V: TRBV6-2/TRBV6-3
size: NA
CDR3: CASSHPTRQGRNTGELFF

J: TRBJ2-7
V: TRBV7-2
size: NA
CDR3: CASSLRDRGDEQYF

J: TRBJ2-3
V: TRBV7-7
size: few
CDR3: CASSSTSGVGDTQYF

J: TRBJ2-2
V: TRBV5-1
size: few
CDR3: CASSRGTGVESGELFF

J: TRBJ1-1
V: TRBV5-6
size: NA
CDR3: CASSFLQGVPEAFF

J: TRBJ2-7
V: TRBV7-2
size: NA
CDR3: CASSLGGTSGYEQYF

J: TRBJ2-7
V: TRBV7-3
size: NA
CDR3: CASSLRGRGSAYEQYF

J: TRBJ2-7
V: TRBV18
size: NA
CDR3: CASSPEAGGLSYEQYF

J: TRBJ2-2
V: TRBV19
size: once
CDR3: CASSILAGRVTGELFF

J: TRBJ2-7
V: TRBV4-3
size: NA
CDR3: CASSLSGTSGPYEQYF

J: TRBJ1-1
V: TRBV29-1
size: NA
CDR3: CSVEEGGGGEAFF

J: TRBJ2-1
V: TRBV5-6
size: few
CDR3: CASSLRPAGWFF

J: TRBJ1-3
V: TRBV30
size: few
CDR3: CAWSVGGPGNTIYF

J: TRBJ1-1
V: TRBV7-2
size: NA
CDR3: CASSSLRQGNTEAFF

J: TRBJ1-3
V: TRBV2
size: NA
CDR3: CASSDHRDAGNTIYF

J: TRBJ1-5
V: TRBV30
size: few
CDR3: CAWSVSGNQPQHF

J: TRBJ1-6
V: TRBV28
size: few
CDR3: CASSLSGGFSYNSPLHF

J: TRBJ2-3
V: TRBV10-3
size: NA
CDR3: CAISDSRAGDTQYF

J: TRBJ1-1
V: TRBV29-1
size: NA
CDR3: CSVEKGRSTEAFF

J: TRBJ1-2
V: TRBV4-3
size: NA
CDR3: CASSQGEGYGYTF

J: TRBJ1-6
V: TRBV5-6
size: NA
CDR3: CASSYDTGGSPLHF

J: TRBJ2-5
V: TRBV7-2
size: NA
CDR3: CASSVMAAGGQETQYF

J: TRBJ2-6
V: TRBV5-1
size: NA
CDR3: CASSLDRSGANVLTF

J: TRBJ1-2
V: TRBV6-1
size: NA
CDR3: CASSEAVRDGYTF

J: TRBJ2-7
V: TRBV7-2
size: NA
CDR3: CASSLRALAGVRLEQYF

J: TRBJ2-5
V: TRBV5-6
size: NA
CDR3: CASSLALQETQYF

J: TRBJ2-1
V: TRBV6-6
size: few
CDR3: CASTPSTFSSYNEQFF

J: TRBJ1-1
V: TRBV2
size: NA
CDR3: CASSDSTGTRVNTEAFF

J: TRBJ2-1
V: TRBV7-8
size: NA
CDR3: CASSHRHRYNEQFF

J: TRBJ2-1
V: TRBV6-5
size: NA
CDR3: CASRPGRYNEQFF

J: TRBJ1-5
V: TRBV27
size: NA
CDR3: CASRWTGGNQPQHF

J: TRBJ1-5
V: TRBV7-2
size: NA
CDR3: CASSSGQGNQPQHF

J: TRBJ1-1
V: TRBV5-4
size: NA
CDR3: CASSLDRGTEAFF

J: TRBJ2-7
V: TRBV6-5
size: NA
CDR3: CASSYSRGLGEQYF

J: TRBJ2-5
V: TRBV25-1
size: NA
CDR3: CASSLGAGGPKETQYF

J: TRBJ1-1
V: TRBV12-3/TRBV12-4
size: NA
CDR3: CASSFGTEAFF

J: TRBJ2-1
V: TRBV30
size: few
CDR3: CAWSAGLHNEQFF

J: TRBJ2-3
V: TRBV18
size: NA
CDR3: CASSLTSGYTDTQYF